The present entry profiles one TCR beta chain with its context. TCRdb keeps only in-frame clones here, not all; method: immunoSEQ multiplex PCR. The table shows about 400,000 clones, with over 75% occurring only once. The germline V gene encodes CDR1 SEHNR and CDR2 FQNEAQ (reference sequence). This CDR3 spans 16 amino acids. Trimming shortened V by 6 bases and J by 4 bases, and 16 bases separated the two germline ends. The data originate from a study of blood T cell repertoires in COVID-19. The age range of participants was 18 to 89 years, with residence in about two dozen US areas. J is TRBJ2-6 and V is TRBV7-9, with TRBD2 as a possible D gene (5 bases). Sequenced: PBMCs or T cells enriched from blood (not recorded which). This receptor was obtained from a man in his forties or fifties in a cohort exposed to, infected with or recovered from COVID-19 (not recorded which). The CDR3 here is CASSFNSGSGANVLTF. The CDR3 DNA reads TGTGCCAGCAGTTTTAACTCGGGGTCAGGGGCCAACGTCCTGACTTTC.